This T cell receptor beta chain appears in the sequencing data of a study of identical twins' blood T cells. In the original processing: Each library had roughly 2.2 to 4 million CDR3 reads and about 90,000 to nearly 500,000 clonotypes. TCRdb ran MiXCR on the 5' RACE reads and lists one entry per CDR3 protein. The V and J calls come from TCRdb's annotation, not from the publication. The sample carries 300,000 to 450,000 distinct CDR3 sequences, about 28% recorded once. Regarding this clonotype: Its antigen is currently unknown.

Findings and caveats of the study: Even for out-of-frame TCRbeta, twins reportedly shared V gene usage much more than unrelated donors.

In germline, CDR1 is PRHDT, CDR2 FYEKMQ (reference sequence). The CDR3 is 15 amino acids. V lost 4 bases, J lost 4 bases, and 16 bases lay in between. Donors were six healthy women in three monozygous twin pairs. Likely shared infections and vaccines: all three twin pairs were reared together. The sequencing sample was made of PBMCs. The V gene is TRBV13, the J gene TRBJ1-1; D remains unclear. The clonotype originates from a woman aged 18-55 years in good health. In DNA, the CDR3 is TGTGCCAGCAGCTCAAGGACGGTCCGGGGCACTGAAGCTTTCTTT. Translation: CASSSRTVRGTEAFF.